This T cell receptor (beta chain) was recorded in a study of cytomegalovirus exposure and HLA in healthy donors (dated by TCRdb to about 2017). Concerning the study at large: In an earlier analysis of roughly 590 of the donors, around 300 Gb of sequence data and 90 million to 130 million unique TCR beta sequences from about 179 million T cells were reported. A handful of DR-DQ haplotypes were handled as single units for association and clustering because linkage in the cohort was strong. Roughly 310 gigabases of sequencing data and tens of millions of unique TCR sequences were included in an early release covering 500 to 750 HLA-typed donors. The study aimed to test whether cataloging public T cell receptors could reveal signatures of past pathogen exposure. An earlier analysis of some 500 of the donors applied high-throughput TCR beta sequencing to assess whether each TCR beta V gene segment acted as functional or pseudogenic. High-throughput TCR immunosequencing, statistical association of individual TCRs with disease status, and machine learning were combined to predict cytomegalovirus infection status. In the later analysis, no new phenotypic data were used to find candidate immune exposures; instead, reliance was placed on TCR beta sequences and their occurrence across donors. The number of donors typed differed by locus, with about 629-640 for A, B, C, DRB1 and DQB1, around 520 for DQA1, approximately 580 for DPA1, and some 440 for DPB1. Of the 300 to 500 genotyped donors, approximately 80% were placed in the genetic ancestry cluster associated with self-reported Caucasian donors. In a later genetic analysis, genome-wide SNP genotypes for about three fifths of the roughly 670 donors were used, and that subset was treated as a discovery cohort. A later analysis re-examined previously published TCR beta repertoires from 500 to 700 donors and added high-resolution HLA genotyping to investigate patterns of TCR occurrence. Every repertoire in the discovery cohort had been generated on one and the same sequencing platform. In addition to the first cohort of approximately 650 subjects, a separate validation cohort of 130 or so different subjects was used. Donor age, sex, ethnicity and CMV serostatus were compiled alongside the repertoire data. Using immunosequencing, the study profiled T cell repertoires from 550 to 750 subjects and related those repertoires to cytomegalovirus serostatus. HLA typing included class I and class II loci at four-digit resolution. On average, 235,054 unique TCR beta nucleotide sequences were sequenced per donor among a few hundred genotyped donors of the cohort, with around 19% of those sequences being non-productive.

The library was generated by the immunoSEQ multiplex PCR assay. The multiplex PCR relied on a mix of 60 forward primers for TCR Vbeta segments and 13 reverse primers for TCR Jbeta segments. Amplification of the CDR3 region of rearranged TCR beta genes was performed with a multiplex PCR assay on genomic DNA. The Illumina HiSeq System was used to sequence the amplified TCR beta libraries as 87-base-pair reads. The original methods were these. Across the 500 to 750 repertoires, a later analysis counted tens of millions of unique TCR beta chains, around 10 million of which were shared by at least two donors. To remove PCR and sequencing errors, raw reads were error-corrected and collapsed into unique sequences using a nearest-neighbor algorithm that merged closely related sequences. CDR3 sequences were aligned to IMGT reference sequences to assign V, D and J gene segments. Each retained sequence needed at least a six-nucleotide match to both a V gene segment and a J gene segment. A rearrangement counted as productive if the CDR3 had no stop codons and remained in frame with V and J, and every other rearrangement counted as non-productive. Following IMGT convention, CDR3 was defined as the stretch from the second conserved V-encoded cysteine to the conserved J-encoded phenylalanine. The earlier analysis of fewer than 750 of the donors excluded sequences that lacked an unambiguous match to a single V gene segment. In an earlier analysis of a few hundred of the donors, V segments were called functional above 56.7% productive rearrangements and were called segregating when the between-donor standard deviation exceeded 5%. To diagnose cytomegalovirus status from the catalog of TCR beta chain sequences, a statistical classification framework was built. In a later analysis, V and J genes were assigned by comparing TCR nucleotide sequences against IMGT/GENE-DB human TR gene sequences. The TCRdist pipeline was used in a later analysis to assign CDR3 sequences and most-parsimonious VDJ recombination scenarios. A later analysis defined each TCR beta chain by its CDR3 amino acid sequence plus V-gene family, and excluded reads lacking a unique V-gene family. A later analysis removed several hundred highly shared, low-generation-probability nucleotide sequences to deal with suspected cross-contamination and a sequencing artifact. In a later analysis, a clonal expansion index for each public chain was calculated from normalized within-repertoire ranks of inferred template counts. In a later analysis, generation probabilities were computed with a VDJ recombination model fitted to out-of-frame rearrangements, and the resulting probabilities were checked against IGoR. In a later analysis, TCR-TCR, TCR-HLA and TCR-CMV co-occurrence was scored with hypergeometric tests, and a repertoire-size bias correction was applied to TCR pairs. To estimate false discovery rates, a later analysis permuted the HLA or CMV assignments 20 times. In a later analysis, co-occurring TCRs were grouped using DBSCAN, with TCRdist sequence similarity added in when clustering inside HLA-allele-positive subsets. Repertoires with fewer than 30,000 or more than 120,000 public chains, plus five repertoires with anomalous nucleotide sharing, were excluded from co-occurrence clustering. What TCRdb holds here is the immuneACCESS table cut down to in-frame rearrangements. Part of the clones is not present; checked against another copy, under half of the missing clones reflect an unresolved V gene, and the others are unexplained. That table gives V, J and clone size, and the DNA gave D and trimming. Counted in this sample were about 300,000 clones; 70% to 90% of them appeared once. The ten largest clonotypes hold around 4.2% of the sample.

The cohort comprised some 700 healthy bone marrow donors. Cohort members were all nominally healthy when sampled, although unrecorded immune exposures were likely present. The donor was CMV seropositive and belonged to the group of 250 to 300 seropositive cohort members. Each donor provided a peripheral blood sample, and peripheral blood mononuclear cells were used for TCR beta sequencing. The Qiagen DNeasy Blood Extraction Kit was used to extract genomic DNA from the blood cell samples. With respect to this clone: No cognate antigen has been identified for it. No base qualities exist here, and no much larger clone lies one base off it.

The investigation overall reported the following: Correlated functional status among segregating V segments might reflect linkage disequilibrium, but an unknown experimental factor could not be ruled out. At a false discovery rate of 0.05, a later analysis linked 16,000 or so TCR beta sequences to specific HLA alleles. A cluster of highly shared sequence variants was judged likely to represent a technical artifact of the sequencing pipeline. Because some donors lacked HLA typing at each locus, the association tests relied only on the typed subset. Most TCR sequences were seen in very few donors, while some public TCRs were found in many individuals. In vitro tests confirmed that a few of the cytomegalovirus-associated TCR beta chains recognize cytomegalovirus antigens. Immune exposure information for the cohort was limited to CMV serostatus. In a later genetic analysis, fewer N-insertions in productive TCRs were reported among donors in an Asian-associated ancestry cluster than the approximately 670-donor mean. Some IMGT-functional V segments, including TRBV6-2 and TRBV6-3, could not be told apart with the 87-base-pair reads, so those segments were excluded. According to the authors, the approach could potentially be generalized to other disease states and immunological phenotypes. A later analysis found that HLA-associated TCR beta chains were more clonally expanded and had lower generation probabilities than equally common non-associated chains. In both the original and validation cohorts, the classifier was reported to diagnose cytomegalovirus status with high specificity and sensitivity. When HLA alleles, especially DR and DQ, strongly co-occurred, TCR associations were difficult to assign to individual alleles. According to a later analysis, parvovirus B19, influenza, CMV and Epstein-Barr virus appeared linked to several top co-occurrence clusters. In a later analysis, most CMV-associated TCR beta chains were found to appear HLA-restricted, with HLA associations seemingly driven largely by CMV exposure. This cohort had only TCR beta chains sequenced, and the lack of alpha or paired-chain data limited which features could be detected. According to a later analysis, TCR association rates differed among HLA loci, with DRB1 alleles showing the most associated TCRs and HLA-C alleles showing the fewest. The earlier analysis of nearly 600 of the donors excluded 15 to 20 rarely observed V segments, including chromosome 9 orphons, because counts were too low. V-gene and J-gene trimming of TCR beta chains was associated with a missense DCLRE1C variant in a later genetic analysis, and the association was replicated in an independent cohort. A further reported finding was that TCR beta sequences accurately predicted the HLA-A and HLA-B alleles for most subjects in the first cohort. Broadly in line with IMGT annotations, most TCR beta V segments showed up in productive rearrangements about 90% or about 30% of the time in an earlier analysis of around 550 of the donors. The study gave a list of 150 to 200 TCR beta chains associated with cytomegalovirus. Presence/absence analyses assumed roughly uniform sequencing depth across donors, an assumption that may not hold.

V is pruned by 8 bases and J by 3 bases, leaving 6 bases of the junction without a gene match. CDR1 and CDR2 (WNHNN, SYGVQD) derive from the germline V gene (reference sequence). The CDR3 spans 14 residues, from the cysteine through the phenylalanine. Only CDR3 DNA is held: 42 bases, read in frame from base 1. Sequences were obtained from PBMCs. The receptor's source is a man aged 40-49 years in good health and CMV-seropositive. The chain is assembled from TRBV10-1 and TRBJ2-3; TRBD2 fits 9 bases in the junction. The base sequence is TGCGCCAGCTCAGCGGGAGGCGGAACAGATACGCAGTATTTT. It translates to CASSAGGGTDTQYF.